This entry lists 4 T cell receptor beta chains sequenced from one sample in a study of OX40 agonist ivuxolimab in advanced cancers. Assay used: immunoSEQ multiplex PCR; TCRdb lists only in-frame clones, some missing. The repertoire holds 97,000 or so clones, with 90% as singletons. Sample: CD4+ or CD8+ T cells sorted from blood, taken in a trial of the OX40 agonist ivuxolimab. These receptor sequences come from an adult with an advanced solid tumor such as melanoma, head and neck, liver or kidney cancer.

The rearrangement joins TRBV11-1 to TRBJ2-4; D is perhaps TRBD1 (6 bases). Germline CDR1 reads SGHAT; CDR2 reads FQDESV (reference sequence). The CDR3 contains 14 residues. V lost 5 bases to trimming and J lost 7 bases, with 15 bases between them. CDR3 sequence (DNA): TGTGCCAGCAGCAATAACAGGGAATCGAACATTCAGTACTTC. Its translation is CASSNNRESNIQYF. The full variable domain, in which reference TRBV11-1 and TRBJ2-4 provide the parts outside the CDR3, is EAEVAQSPRYKITEKSQAVAFWCDPISGHATLYWYRQILGQGPELLVQFQDESVVDDSQLPKDRFSAERLKGVDSTLKIQPAELGDSAMYLCASSNNRESNIQYFGAGTRLSVL.

The chain has TRBV6-1 and TRBJ2-2; possibly TRBD1 for D (6 bases). The CDR3 consists of 15 residues. The germline gives CDR1 MNHNS, CDR2 SASEGT. Deletions cut 2 bases from V and 5 bases from J, with 12 bases between. The CDR3 loop is CASSEMGRGTGELFF. The CDR3, as DNA: TGTGCCAGCAGTGAAATGGGCAGGGGTACCGGGGAGCTGTTTTTT.

This chain connects TRBV4-1 to TRBJ1-1, with 9 bases that match TRBD1. Losses at the gene ends were 3 bases for V and 4 bases for J; bases not matched to a gene: 3. The germline V gene encodes CDR1 MGHRA and CDR2 YSYEKL. CDR3 length: 14 amino acids. Here the CDR3 DNA reads TGCGCCAGCAGCCAGTTGACAGGGGGCACTGAAGCTTTCTTT. It is translated as CASSQLTGGTEAFF.

The chain joins TRBV20-1 to TRBJ2-5; no clear D. Trimming stripped 6 bases from V and 5 bases from J, with 10 bases between. The CDR3 length is 11 residues. Per germline, CDR1 DFQATT and CDR2 SNEGSKA (reference sequence). The CDR3 bases are TGCAGTGCCGACATCAGCGAGACCCAGTACTTC. It specifies CSADISETQYF.